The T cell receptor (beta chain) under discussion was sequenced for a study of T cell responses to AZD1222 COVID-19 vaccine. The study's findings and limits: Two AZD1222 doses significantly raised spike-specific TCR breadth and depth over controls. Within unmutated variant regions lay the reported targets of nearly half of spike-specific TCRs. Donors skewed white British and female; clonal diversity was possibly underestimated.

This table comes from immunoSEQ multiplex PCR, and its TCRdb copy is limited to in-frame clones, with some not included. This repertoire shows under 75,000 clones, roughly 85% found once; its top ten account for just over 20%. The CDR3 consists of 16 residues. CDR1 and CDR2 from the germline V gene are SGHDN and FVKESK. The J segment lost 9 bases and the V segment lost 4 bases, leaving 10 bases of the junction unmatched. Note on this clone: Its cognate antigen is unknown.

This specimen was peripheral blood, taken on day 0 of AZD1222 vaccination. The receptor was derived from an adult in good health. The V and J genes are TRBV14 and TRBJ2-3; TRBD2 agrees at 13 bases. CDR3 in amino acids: CASSPTSGRPRGTQYF. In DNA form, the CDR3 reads TGTGCCAGCAGCCCGACTAGCGGGAGGCCACGTGGGACGCAGTATTTT. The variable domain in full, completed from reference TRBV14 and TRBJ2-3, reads EAGVTQFPSHSVIEKGQTVTLRCDPISGHDNLYWYRRVMGKEIKFLLHFVKESKQDESGMPNNRFLAERTGGTYSTLKVQPAELEDSGVYFCASSPTSGRPRGTQYFGPGTRLTVL.